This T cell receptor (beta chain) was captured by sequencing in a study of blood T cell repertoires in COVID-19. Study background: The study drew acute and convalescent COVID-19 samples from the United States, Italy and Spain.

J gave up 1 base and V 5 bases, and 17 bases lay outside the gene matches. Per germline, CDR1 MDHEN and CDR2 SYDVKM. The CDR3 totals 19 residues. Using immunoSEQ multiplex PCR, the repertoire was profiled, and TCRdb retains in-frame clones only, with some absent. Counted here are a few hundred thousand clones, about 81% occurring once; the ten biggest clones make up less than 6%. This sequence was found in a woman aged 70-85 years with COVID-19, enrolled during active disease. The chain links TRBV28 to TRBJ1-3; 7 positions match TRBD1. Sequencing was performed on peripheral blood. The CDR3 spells CASSLDLSHRGGSGNTIYF. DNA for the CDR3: TGTGCCAGCAGTCTCGATCTTTCTCACAGGGGAGGTTCTGGAAACACCATATATTTT. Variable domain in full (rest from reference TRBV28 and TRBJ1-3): DVKVTQSSRYLVKRTGEKVFLECVQDMDHENMFWYRQDPGLGLRLIYFSYDVKMKEKGDIPEGYSVSREKKERFSLILESASTNQTSMYLCASSLDLSHRGGSGNTIYFGEGSWLTVV.